The source of this TCR beta chain is a study of post-analysis software for immune sequencing data. The germline CDR1 and CDR2 sequences are SGHRS and YFSETQ. V lost 0 bases to trimming and J lost 5 bases, with 6 bases between them. The CDR3 covers 13 residues. Tagging with unique molecular identifiers was a feature of the TCR beta cDNA libraries. TCRdb redid the calling of the PCR reads with MiXCR, one entry per CDR3 protein. The data show hundreds of thousands of distinct CDR3 sequences, around 40% seen once. With regard to this clonotype: The antigen is not known.

Broader study findings: The study found TRBV5-6, TRBV5-1 and TRBV20-1 among about 5 TRBV segments more frequent in patients than controls.

The sample was blood. V is TRBV5-1 and J is TRBJ2-1; D uncertain. This sequence originates from a girl aged 10-17 years with multiple sclerosis. The CDR3 bases are TGCGCCAGCAGCTTGGACGTGAACAATGAGCAGTTCTTC. Translation: CASSLDVNNEQFF.